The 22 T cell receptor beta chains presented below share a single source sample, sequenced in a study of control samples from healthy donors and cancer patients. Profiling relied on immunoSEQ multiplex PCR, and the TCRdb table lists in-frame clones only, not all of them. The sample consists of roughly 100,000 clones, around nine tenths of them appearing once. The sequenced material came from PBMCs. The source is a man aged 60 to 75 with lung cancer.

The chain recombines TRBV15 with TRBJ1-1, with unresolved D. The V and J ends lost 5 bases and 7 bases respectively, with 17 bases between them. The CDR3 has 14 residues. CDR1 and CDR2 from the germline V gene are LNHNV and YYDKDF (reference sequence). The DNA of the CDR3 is TGTGCCACCAGCTTTGACCGGGGAACACTTGAAGCTTTCTTT. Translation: CATSFDRGTLEAFF.

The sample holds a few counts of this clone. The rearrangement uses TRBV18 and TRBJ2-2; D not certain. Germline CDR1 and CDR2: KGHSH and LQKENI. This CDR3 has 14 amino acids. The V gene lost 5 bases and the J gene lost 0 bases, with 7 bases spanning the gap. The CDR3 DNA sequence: TGTGCCAGCTCATATCTACCGAACACCGGGGAGCTGTTTTTT. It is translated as CASSYLPNTGELFF. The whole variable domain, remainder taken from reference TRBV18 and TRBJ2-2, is NAGVMQNPRHLVRRRGQEARLRCSPMKGHSHVYWYRQLPEEGLKFMVYLQKENIIDESGMPKERFSAEFPKEGPSILRIQQVVRGDSAAYFCASSYLPNTGELFFGEGSRLTVL.

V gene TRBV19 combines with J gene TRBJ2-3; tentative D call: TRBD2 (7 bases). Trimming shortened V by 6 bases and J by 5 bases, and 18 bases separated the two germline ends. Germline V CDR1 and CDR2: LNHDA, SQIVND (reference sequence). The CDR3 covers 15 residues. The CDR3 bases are TGTGCCAGTAGCTCTAGGGGGGGGATGGAAGATACGCAGTATTTT. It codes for CASSSRGGMEDTQYF.

The CDR3 DNA reads as TGCAGTGCTAGTCTACCCCCCCTAGCGGGGGGACTCTCCTACAATGAGCAGTTCTTC. It yields the protein CSASLPPLAGGLSYNEQFF. This chain links TRBV20-1 with TRBJ2-1; TRBD2 matches 11 bases. The V gene end was trimmed by 3 bases and the J gene end by 0 bases; junction bases not matched to a gene: 13. In germline, CDR1 is DFQATT, CDR2 SNEGSKA (reference sequence). The CDR3 contains 19 residues.

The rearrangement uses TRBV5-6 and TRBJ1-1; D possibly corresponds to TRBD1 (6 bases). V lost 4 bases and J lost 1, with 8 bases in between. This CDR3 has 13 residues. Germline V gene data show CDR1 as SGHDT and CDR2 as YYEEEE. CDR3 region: CASSLQGNTEAFF. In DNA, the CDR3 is TGTGCCAGCAGCCTACAGGGGAACACTGAAGCTTTCTTT.

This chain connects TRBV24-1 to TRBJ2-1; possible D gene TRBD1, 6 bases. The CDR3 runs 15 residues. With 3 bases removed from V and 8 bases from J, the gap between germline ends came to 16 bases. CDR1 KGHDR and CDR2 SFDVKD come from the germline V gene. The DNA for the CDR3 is TGTGCCACCAGTGATATTGGGGTGGGGGCGGATGAGCAGTTCTTC. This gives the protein CATSDIGVGADEQFF.

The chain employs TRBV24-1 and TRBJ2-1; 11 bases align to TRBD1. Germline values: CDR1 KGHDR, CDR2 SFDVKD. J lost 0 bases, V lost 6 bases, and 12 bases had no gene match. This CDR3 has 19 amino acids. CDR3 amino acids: CATSSSTGQGASSYNEQFF. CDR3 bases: TGTGCCACCAGTTCTTCTACAGGACAGGGGGCGAGCTCCTACAATGAGCAGTTCTTC.

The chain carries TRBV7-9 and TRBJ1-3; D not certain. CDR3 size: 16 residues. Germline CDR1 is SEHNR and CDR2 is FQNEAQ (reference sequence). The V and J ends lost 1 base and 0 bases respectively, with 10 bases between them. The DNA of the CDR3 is TGTGCCAGCAGCTTAGAGCGCAGAATCTCTGGAAACACCATATATTTT. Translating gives CASSLERRISGNTIYF.

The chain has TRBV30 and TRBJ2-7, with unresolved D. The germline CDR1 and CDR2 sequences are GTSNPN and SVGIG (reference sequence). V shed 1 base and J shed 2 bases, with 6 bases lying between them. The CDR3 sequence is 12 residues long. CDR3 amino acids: CAWSGSTYEQYF. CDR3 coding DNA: TGTGCCTGGAGTGGTTCCACCTACGAGCAGTACTTC.

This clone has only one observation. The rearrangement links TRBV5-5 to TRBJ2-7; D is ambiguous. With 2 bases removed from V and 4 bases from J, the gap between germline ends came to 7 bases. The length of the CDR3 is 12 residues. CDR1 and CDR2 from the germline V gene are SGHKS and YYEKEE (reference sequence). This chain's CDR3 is CASSLRSYEQYV. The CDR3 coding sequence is TGTGCCAGCAGCTTAAGAAGTTACGAGCAGTACGTC.

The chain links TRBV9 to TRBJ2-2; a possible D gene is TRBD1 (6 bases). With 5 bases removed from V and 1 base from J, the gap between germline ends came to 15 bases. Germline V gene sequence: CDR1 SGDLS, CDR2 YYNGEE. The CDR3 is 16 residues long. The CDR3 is CASRTGFGLNTGELFF. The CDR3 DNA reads TGTGCCAGCAGGACAGGATTTGGTCTGAACACCGGGGAGCTGTTTTTT.

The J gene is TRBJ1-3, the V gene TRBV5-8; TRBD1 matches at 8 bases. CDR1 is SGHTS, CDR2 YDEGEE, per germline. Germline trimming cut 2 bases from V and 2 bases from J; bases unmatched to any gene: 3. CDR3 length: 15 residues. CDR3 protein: CASSFKDRAGNTIYF. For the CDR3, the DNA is TGTGCCAGCAGCTTTAAGGACAGGGCTGGAAACACCATATATTTT.

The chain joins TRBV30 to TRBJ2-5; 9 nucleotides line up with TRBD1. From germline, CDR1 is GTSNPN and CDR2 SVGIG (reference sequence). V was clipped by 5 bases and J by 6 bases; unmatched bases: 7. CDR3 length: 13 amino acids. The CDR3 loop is CAWEPGQGKTQYF. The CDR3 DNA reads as TGTGCCTGGGAACCGGGACAGGGAAAGACCCAGTACTTC.

The DNA for the CDR3 is TGTGCCAGCAGCCCACTAGGGTACTATGGCTACACCTTC. Translating gives CASSPLGYYGYTF. This rearrangement joins TRBV3-1 (or the pseudogene TRBV3-2) to TRBJ1-2; D uncertain. Germline V gene sequence: CDR1 LGHDT, CDR2 YNNKEL (reference sequence). This CDR3 comprises 13 residues. Trimming took 4 bases from V and 3 from J, leaving 9 bases between them.

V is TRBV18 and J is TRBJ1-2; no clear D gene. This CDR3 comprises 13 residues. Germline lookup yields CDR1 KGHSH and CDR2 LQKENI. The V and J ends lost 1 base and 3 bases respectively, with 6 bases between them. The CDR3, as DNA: TGTGCCAGCTCACCACAGGACGACTATGGCTACACCTTC. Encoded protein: CASSPQDDYGYTF. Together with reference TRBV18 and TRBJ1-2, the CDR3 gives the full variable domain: NAGVMQNPRHLVRRRGQEARLRCSPMKGHSHVYWYRQLPEEGLKFMVYLQKENIIDESGMPKERFSAEFPKEGPSILRIQQVVRGDSAAYFCASSPQDDYGYTFGSGTRLTVV.

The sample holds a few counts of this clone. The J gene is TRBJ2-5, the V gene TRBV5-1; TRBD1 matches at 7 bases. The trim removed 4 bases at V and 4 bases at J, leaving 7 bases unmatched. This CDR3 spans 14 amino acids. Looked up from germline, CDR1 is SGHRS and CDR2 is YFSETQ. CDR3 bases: TGCGCCAGCAGCGTAGACAGGGTTCTAGAGACCCAGTACTTC. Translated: CASSVDRVLETQYF.

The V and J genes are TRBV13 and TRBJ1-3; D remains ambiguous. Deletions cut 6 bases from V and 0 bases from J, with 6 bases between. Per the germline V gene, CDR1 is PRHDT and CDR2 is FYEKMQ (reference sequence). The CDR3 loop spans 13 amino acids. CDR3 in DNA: TGTGCCAGCAGTACCCTCTCTGGAAACACCATATATTTT. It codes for CASSTLSGNTIYF.

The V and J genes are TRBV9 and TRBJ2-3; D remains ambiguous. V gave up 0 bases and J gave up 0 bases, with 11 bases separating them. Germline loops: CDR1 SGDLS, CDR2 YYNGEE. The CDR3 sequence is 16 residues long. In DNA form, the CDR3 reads TGTGCCAGCAGCGTAGTCATGGAGCGTAGCACAGATACGCAGTATTTT. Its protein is CASSVVMERSTDTQYF.

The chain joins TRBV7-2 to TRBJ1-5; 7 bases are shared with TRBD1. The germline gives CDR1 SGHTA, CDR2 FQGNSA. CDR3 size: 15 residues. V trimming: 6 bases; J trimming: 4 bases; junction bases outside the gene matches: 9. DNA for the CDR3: TGTGCCAGCAGTACTGGATCAGGGGGAAATCAGCCCCAGCATTTT. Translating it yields CASSTGSGGNQPQHF.

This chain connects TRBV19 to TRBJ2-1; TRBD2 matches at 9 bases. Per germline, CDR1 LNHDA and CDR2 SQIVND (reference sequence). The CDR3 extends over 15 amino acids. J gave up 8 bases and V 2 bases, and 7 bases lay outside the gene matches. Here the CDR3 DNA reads TGTGCCAGTAGTATACGGCTAGCGGGGATCCATGAGCAGTTCTTC. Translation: CASSIRLAGIHEQFF. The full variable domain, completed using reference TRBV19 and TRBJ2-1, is DGGITQSPKYLFRKEGQNVTLSCEQNLNHDAMYWYRQDPGQGLRLIYYSQIVNDFQKGDIAEGYSVSREKKESFPLTVTSAQKNPTAFYLCASSIRLAGIHEQFFGPGTRLTVL.

CDR3 DNA: TGTGCCAGCTCACTTGGGGGACAGAAGAACACTGAAGCTTTCTTT. Its protein is CASSLGGQKNTEAFF. The chain links TRBV18 to TRBJ1-1; 7 bases align to TRBD1. Germline loops: CDR1 KGHSH, CDR2 LQKENI. This CDR3 comprises 15 residues. With 4 bases clipped from V and 1 base from J, the junction kept 6 bases outside the gene matches.

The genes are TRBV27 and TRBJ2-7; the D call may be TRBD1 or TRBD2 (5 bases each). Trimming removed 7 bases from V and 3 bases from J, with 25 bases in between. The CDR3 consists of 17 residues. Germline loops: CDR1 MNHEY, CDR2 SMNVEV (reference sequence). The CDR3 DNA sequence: TGTGCCAGCATTTCTTGTTTATTTCGAGGGGTAAACTACGAGCAGTACGTC. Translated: CASISCLFRGVNYEQYV.